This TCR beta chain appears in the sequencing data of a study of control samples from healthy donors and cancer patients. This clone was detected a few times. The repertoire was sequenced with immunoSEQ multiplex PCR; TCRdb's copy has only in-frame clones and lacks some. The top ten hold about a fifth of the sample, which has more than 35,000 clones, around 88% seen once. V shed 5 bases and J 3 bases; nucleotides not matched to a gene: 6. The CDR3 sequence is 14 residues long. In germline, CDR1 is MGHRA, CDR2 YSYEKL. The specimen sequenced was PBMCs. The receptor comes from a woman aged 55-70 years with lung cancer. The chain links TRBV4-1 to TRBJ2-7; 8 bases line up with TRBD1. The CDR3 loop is CASSFRTGFYEQYF. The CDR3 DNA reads TGCGCCAGCAGCTTCAGGACAGGGTTCTACGAGCAGTACTTC.